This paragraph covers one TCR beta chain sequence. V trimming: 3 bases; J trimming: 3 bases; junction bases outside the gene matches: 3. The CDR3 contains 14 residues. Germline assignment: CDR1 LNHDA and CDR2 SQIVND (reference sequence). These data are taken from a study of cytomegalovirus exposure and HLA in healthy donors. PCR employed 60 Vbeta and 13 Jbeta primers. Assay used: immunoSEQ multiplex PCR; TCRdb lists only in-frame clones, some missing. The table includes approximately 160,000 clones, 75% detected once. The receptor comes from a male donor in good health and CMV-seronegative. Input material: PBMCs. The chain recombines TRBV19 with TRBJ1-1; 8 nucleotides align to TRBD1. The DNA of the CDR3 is TGTGCCAGTAGTATCTCAGGGGGCTACACTGAAGCTTTCTTT. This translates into CASSISGGYTEAFF.